This T cell receptor (beta chain) was sequenced during a study of T cell responses to AZD1222 COVID-19 vaccine. Study at large: Pooled together were second doses at about 4 or about 12 weeks. Study results and caveats: Receipt of two AZD1222 doses was followed by a rise in Spike-specific TCR breadth and depth. Most donors were white British, females outnumbered males, and clonal diversity was possibly underestimated.

Germline-derived CDR1 and CDR2 are LNHNV and YYDKDF (reference sequence). Trimming removed 0 bases at V and 1 base at J, with 10 bases between. This CDR3 comprises 16 residues. Sequenced by immunoSEQ multiplex PCR; TCRdb stores in-frame clones only, minus some. Found here are roughly 100,000 clones, 85% to 95% of them singletons; the top ten hold 5%. As concerns this clone: Antigen unknown.

The specimen was peripheral blood, collected on day 0 of AZD1222 vaccination. The TCR was taken from an adult in good health. This chain joins TRBV15 and TRBJ1-5; a weak D match, TRBD1 (6 bases). CDR3 sequence reads: CATSRDHRASNQPQHF. The CDR3 DNA reads TGTGCCACCAGCAGAGATCACAGGGCAAGCAATCAGCCCCAGCATTTT.